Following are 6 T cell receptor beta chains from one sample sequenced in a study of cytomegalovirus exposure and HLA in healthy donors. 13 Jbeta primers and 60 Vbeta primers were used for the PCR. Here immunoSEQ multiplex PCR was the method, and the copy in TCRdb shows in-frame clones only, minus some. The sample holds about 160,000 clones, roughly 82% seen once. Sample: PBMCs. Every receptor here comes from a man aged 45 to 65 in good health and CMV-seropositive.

In DNA, the CDR3 is TGTGCCATCAGTCTCTCCGGGTATCCTCAGCCCCAGCATTTT. Its protein is CAISLSGYPQPQHF. The chain uses TRBV10-3 and TRBJ1-5; no definite D call. Germline lookup yields CDR1 ENHRY and CDR2 SYGVKD. The V end lost 5 bases, the J end lost 6 bases, and 14 bases lay between the germline ends. CDR3 length: 14 amino acids.

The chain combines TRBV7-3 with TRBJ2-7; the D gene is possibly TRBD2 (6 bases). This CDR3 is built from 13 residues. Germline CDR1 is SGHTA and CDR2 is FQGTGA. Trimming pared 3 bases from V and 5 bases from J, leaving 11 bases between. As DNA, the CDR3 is TGTGCCAGCAGCTTGGGACTCGGGGACGAGCAGTACTTC. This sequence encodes CASSLGLGDEQYF.

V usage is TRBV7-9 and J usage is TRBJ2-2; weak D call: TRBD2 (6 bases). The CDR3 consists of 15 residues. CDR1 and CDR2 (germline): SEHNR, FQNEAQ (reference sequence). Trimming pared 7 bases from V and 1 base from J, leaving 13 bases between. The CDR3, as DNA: TGTGCCAGCACAAGCCTGCGGGAGAACACCGGGGAGCTGTTTTTT. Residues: CASTSLRENTGELFF. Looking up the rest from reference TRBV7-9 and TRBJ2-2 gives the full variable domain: DTGVSQNPRHKITKRGQNVTFRCDPISEHNRLYWYRQTLGQGPEFLTYFQNEAQLEKSRLLSDRFSAERPKGSFSTLEIQRTEQGDSAMYLCASTSLRENTGELFFGEGSRLTVL.

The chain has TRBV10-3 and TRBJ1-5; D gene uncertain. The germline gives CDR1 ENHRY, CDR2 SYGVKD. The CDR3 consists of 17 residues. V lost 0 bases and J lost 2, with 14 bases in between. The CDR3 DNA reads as TGTGCCATCAGTGAGTCAGCCGGGAGTAGTGGCAATCAGCCCCAGCATTTT. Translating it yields CAISESAGSSGNQPQHF.

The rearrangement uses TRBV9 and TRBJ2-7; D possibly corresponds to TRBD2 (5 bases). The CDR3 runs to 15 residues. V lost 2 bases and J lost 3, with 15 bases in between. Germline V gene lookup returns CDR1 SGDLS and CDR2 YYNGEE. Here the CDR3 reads CASSVAGGLHYEQYF. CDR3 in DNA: TGTGCCAGCAGCGTGGCGGGCGGGCTACACTACGAGCAGTACTTC.

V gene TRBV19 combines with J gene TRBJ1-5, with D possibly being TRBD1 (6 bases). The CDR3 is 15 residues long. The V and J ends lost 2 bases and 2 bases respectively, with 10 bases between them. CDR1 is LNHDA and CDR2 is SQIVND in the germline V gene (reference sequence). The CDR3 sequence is CASSILQGGNQPQHF. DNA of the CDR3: TGTGCCAGTAGTATACTACAGGGTGGCAATCAGCCCCAGCATTTT.